The clone carrying this T cell receptor beta chain occurred a few times. Its antigen remains unknown. A J-beta primer mix and a sample-barcoded 5' primer were used in a second PCR of roughly 6 to 11 cycles. A 12-random-nucleotide template-switch adaptor tagged each cDNA molecule. TCRdb itself ran the 5' RACE reads through MiXCR, one entry per CDR3 protein. The sample includes about 760,000 distinct CDR3 sequences, 20% to 25% of them seen just once. Germline V CDR1 and CDR2: MGHRA, YSYEKL. This CDR3 is 13 amino acids long. The sample originates from a study of blood T cells in healthy people across ages. Findings of the study overall: Unsorted PBMCs blocked a conclusive comparison of naive and antigen-experienced cells. Relative to aged donors, long-lived donors carried more naive CD4+ cells and displayed higher diversity.

These same data were also listed under a study on T cells of mothers and their children. That source adds: The extracted RNA was employed in its entirety for cDNA synthesis, at roughly 1.5 ug per 15 ul.

The chain couples TRBV4-1 to TRBJ2-5, with unresolved D. The J call may not be correct, given that the DNA end is closer to TRBJ2-1. This receptor was taken from a boy aged 5-17 years in good health. The sequenced sample consisted of blood. The CDR3 loop reads CASSQDPRNEQFF. In DNA form, the CDR3 reads TGCGCCAGCAGCCAAGATCCCCGCAATGAGCAGTTCTTC.